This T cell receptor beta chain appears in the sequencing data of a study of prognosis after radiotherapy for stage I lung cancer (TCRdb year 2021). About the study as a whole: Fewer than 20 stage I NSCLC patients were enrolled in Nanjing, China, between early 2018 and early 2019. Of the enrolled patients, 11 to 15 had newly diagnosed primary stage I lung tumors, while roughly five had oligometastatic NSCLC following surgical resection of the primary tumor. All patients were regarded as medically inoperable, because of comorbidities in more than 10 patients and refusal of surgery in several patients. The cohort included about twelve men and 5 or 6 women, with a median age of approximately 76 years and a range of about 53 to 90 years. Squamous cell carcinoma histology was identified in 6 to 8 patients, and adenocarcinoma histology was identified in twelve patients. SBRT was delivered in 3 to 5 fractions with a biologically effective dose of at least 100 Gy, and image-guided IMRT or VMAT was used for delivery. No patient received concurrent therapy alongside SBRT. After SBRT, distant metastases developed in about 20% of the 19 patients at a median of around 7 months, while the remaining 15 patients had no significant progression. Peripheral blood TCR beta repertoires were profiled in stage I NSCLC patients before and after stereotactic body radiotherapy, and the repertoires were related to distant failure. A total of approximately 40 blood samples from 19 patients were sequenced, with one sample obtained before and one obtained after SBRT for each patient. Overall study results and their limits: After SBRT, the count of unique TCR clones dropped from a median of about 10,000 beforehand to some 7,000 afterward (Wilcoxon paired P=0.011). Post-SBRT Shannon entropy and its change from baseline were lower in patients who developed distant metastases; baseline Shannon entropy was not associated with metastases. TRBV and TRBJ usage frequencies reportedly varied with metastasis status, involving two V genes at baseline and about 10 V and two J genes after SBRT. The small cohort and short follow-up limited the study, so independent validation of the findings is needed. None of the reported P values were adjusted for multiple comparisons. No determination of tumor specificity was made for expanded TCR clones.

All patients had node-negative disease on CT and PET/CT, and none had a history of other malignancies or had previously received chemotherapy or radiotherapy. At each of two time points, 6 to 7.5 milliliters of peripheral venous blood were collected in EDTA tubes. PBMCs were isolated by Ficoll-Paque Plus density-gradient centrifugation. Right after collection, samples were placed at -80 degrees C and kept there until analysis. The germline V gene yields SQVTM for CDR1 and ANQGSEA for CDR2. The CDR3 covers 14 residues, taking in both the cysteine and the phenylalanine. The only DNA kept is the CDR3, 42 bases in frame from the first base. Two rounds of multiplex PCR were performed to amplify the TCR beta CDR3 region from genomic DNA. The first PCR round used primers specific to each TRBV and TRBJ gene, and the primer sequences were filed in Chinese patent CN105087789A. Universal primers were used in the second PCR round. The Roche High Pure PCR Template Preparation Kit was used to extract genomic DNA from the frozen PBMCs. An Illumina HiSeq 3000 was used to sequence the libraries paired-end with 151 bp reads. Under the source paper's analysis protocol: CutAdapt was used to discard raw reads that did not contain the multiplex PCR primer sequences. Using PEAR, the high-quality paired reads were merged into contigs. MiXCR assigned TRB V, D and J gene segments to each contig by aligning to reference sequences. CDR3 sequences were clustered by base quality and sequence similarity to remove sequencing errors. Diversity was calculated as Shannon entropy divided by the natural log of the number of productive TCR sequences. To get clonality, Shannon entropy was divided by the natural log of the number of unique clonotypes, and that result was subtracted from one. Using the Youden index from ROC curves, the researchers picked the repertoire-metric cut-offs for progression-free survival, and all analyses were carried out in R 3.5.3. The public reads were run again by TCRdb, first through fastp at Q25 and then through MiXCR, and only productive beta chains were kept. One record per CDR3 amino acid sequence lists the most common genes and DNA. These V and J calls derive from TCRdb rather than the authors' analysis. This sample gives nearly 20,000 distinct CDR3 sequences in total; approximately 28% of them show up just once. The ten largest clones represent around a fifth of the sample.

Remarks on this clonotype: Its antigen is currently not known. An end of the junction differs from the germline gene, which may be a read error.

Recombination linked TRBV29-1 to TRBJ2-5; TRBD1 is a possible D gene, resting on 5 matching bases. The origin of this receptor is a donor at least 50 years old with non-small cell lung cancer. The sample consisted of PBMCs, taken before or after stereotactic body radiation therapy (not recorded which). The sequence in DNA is TGCAGCGTTGAATCGCGACAGCCAACCGAGATCCAGTACTTC. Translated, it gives CSVESRQPTEIQYF.